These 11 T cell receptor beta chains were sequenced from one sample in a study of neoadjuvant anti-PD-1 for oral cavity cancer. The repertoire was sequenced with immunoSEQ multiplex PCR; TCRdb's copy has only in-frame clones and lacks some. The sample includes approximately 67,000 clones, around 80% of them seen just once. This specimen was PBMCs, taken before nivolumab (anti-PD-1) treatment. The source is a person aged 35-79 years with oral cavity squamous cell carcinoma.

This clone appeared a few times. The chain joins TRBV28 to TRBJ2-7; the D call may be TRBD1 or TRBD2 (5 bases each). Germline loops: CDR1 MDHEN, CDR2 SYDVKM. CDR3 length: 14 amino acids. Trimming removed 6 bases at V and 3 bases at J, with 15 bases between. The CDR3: CASSRAPGRYEQYF. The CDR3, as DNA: TGTGCCAGCAGCCGCGCACCGGGACGCTACGAGCAGTACTTC.

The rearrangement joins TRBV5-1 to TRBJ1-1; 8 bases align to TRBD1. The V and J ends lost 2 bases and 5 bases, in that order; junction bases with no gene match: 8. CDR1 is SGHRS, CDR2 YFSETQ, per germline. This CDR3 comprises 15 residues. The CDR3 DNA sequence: TGCGCCAGCAGCTTTCAGGGGGCGTCGAGTACTGAAGCTTTCTTT. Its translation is CASSFQGASSTEAFF.

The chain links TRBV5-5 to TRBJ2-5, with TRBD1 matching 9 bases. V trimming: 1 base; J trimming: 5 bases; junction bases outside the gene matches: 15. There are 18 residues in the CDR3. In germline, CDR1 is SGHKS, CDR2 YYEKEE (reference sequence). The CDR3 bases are TGTGCCAGCAGCTTGCTACAGGGGGCGAGTGTAGTGTGGGAGACCCAGTACTTC. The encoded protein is CASSLLQGASVVWETQYF.

The CDR3: CAWSVGLGLAGDTQYF. The CDR3 nucleotides are TGTGCCTGGAGTGTAGGGCTGGGACTAGCAGGAGATACGCAGTATTTT. This chain joins TRBV30 and TRBJ2-3; 9 bases align to TRBD2. CDR3 size: 16 residues. Unmatched junction bases numbered 9, after V lost 0 bases and J lost 5 bases. Germline assignment: CDR1 GTSNPN and CDR2 SVGIG (reference sequence).

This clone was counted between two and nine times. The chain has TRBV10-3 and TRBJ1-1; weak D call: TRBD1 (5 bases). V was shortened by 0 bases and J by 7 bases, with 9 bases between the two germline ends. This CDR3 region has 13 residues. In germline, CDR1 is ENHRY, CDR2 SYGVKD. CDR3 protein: CAISESWGIEAFF. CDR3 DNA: TGTGCCATCAGTGAGTCGTGGGGGATTGAAGCTTTCTTT.

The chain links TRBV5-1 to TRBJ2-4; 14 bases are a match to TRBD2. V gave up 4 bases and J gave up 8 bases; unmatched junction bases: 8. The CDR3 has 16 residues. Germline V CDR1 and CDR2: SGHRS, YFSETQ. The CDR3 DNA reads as TGCGCCAGCAGCGTGGGGACTAGCGGGAGAGTAGACATTCAGTACTTC. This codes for CASSVGTSGRVDIQYF.

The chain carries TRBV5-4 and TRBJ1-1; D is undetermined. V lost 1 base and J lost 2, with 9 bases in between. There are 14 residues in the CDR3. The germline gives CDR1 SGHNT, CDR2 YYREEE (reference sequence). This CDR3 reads CASSLTPVNTEAFF. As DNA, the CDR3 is TGTGCCAGCAGCTTGACCCCGGTTAACACTGAAGCTTTCTTT.

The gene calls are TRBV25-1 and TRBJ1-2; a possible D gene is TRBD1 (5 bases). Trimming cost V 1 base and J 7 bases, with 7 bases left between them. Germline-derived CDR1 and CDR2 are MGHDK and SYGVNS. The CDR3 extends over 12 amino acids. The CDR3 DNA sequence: TGTGCCAGCAGTGAATCAGGGTTTGGCTACACCTTC. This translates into CASSESGFGYTF.

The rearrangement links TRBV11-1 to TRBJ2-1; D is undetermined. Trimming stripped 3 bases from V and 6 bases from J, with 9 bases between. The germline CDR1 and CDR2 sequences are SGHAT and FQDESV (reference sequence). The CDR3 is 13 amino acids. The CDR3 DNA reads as TGTGCCAGCAGCTTGTCTAGATTCAATGAGCAGTTCTTC. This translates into CASSLSRFNEQFF.

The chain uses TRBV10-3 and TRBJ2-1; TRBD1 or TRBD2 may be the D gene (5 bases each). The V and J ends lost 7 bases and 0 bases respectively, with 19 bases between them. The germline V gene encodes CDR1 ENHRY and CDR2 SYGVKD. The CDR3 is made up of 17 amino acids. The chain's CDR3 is CAIKVGETISSYNEQFF. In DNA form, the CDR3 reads TGTGCCATCAAGGTGGGGGAGACTATTAGCTCCTACAATGAGCAGTTCTTC.

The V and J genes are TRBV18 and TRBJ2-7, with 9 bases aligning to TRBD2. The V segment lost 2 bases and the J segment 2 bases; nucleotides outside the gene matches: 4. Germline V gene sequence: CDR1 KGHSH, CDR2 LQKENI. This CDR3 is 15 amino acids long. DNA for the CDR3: TGTGCCAGCTCACCAAGAGCGGGGGGCACCTACGAGCAGTACTTC. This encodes CASSPRAGGTYEQYF.